Reported below is one T cell receptor beta chain. The table came from immunoSEQ multiplex PCR; TCRdb's copy has only in-frame clones and leaves some out. The sample gives some 280,000 clones, around four fifths of which show up once; approximately 4.1% is in the top ten. This specimen belongs to a study of blood T cell repertoires in COVID-19. Trimming stripped 3 bases from V and 3 bases from J, with 12 bases between. The CDR3 consists of 14 residues. The germline V gene has CDR1 LNHDA and CDR2 SQIVND (reference sequence). The sequenced material came from peripheral blood. The chain employs TRBV19 and TRBJ2-7; weak D call: TRBD1 (6 bases). This receptor was identified in a woman in her 50s with active or convalescent COVID-19. The CDR3 loop reads CASSIGRGNYEQYF. The CDR3 DNA sequence: TGTGCCAGTAGTATCGGCAGGGGAAACTACGAGCAGTACTTC. The complete variable domain, with remaining parts taken from reference TRBV19 and TRBJ2-7, reads DGGITQSPKYLFRKEGQNVTLSCEQNLNHDAMYWYRQDPGQGLRLIYYSQIVNDFQKGDIAEGYSVSREKKESFPLTVTSAQKNPTAFYLCASSIGRGNYEQYFGPGTRLTVT.